A single sample gave rise to the 28 T cell receptor beta chains below, sequenced in a study of cytomegalovirus exposure and HLA in healthy donors. Both 60 Vbeta primers and 13 Jbeta primers went into the PCR. Repertoires were generated with immunoSEQ multiplex PCR, while TCRdb's copy carries only in-frame clones and drops some. The data show 150,000 to 200,000 clones, over 60% seen once. Sequenced sample: PBMCs. These receptors originate from a woman aged 45-60 years in good health and CMV-seropositive.

This chain joins TRBV2 and TRBJ1-2; D call uncertain. V gave up 6 bases and J gave up 0 bases, with 14 bases separating them. The CDR3 runs 15 residues. Germline CDR1 is SNHLY and CDR2 is FYNNEI. The CDR3 DNA sequence: TGTGCCAGCAGCGCTCTCTCTAATCCTAACTATGGCTACACCTTC. Residues: CASSALSNPNYGYTF. The full variable domain, its missing parts supplied by reference TRBV2 and TRBJ1-2, is EPEVTQTPSHQVTQMGQEVILRCVPISNHLYFYWYRQILGQKVEFLVSFYNNEISEKSEIFDDQFSVERPDGSNFTLKIRSTKLEDSAMYFCASSALSNPNYGYTFGSGTRLTVV.

The chain couples TRBV27 to TRBJ2-1; 7 bases fit TRBD2. In germline, CDR1 is MNHEY, CDR2 SMNVEV (reference sequence). This CDR3 has 16 amino acids. Trimming at V came to 4 bases and at J to 0 bases, leaving 6 bases not matched to a gene. The CDR3 is CASSSSSGVSYNEQFF. The DNA for the CDR3 is TGTGCCAGCAGTTCCTCTAGCGGAGTCTCCTACAATGAGCAGTTCTTC.

This rearrangement joins TRBV10-1 to TRBJ2-7, with a possible D match to TRBD1 (5 bases). The CDR3 spans 13 residues. Trimming shortened V by 6 bases and J by 2 bases, and 11 bases separated the two germline ends. From germline, CDR1 is WNHNN and CDR2 SYGVQD (reference sequence). Here the CDR3 reads CASRTDRAYEQYF. For the CDR3, the DNA is TGCGCCAGCAGAACCGACAGAGCCTACGAGCAGTACTTC.

The chain links TRBV4-3 to TRBJ2-1; 11 nucleotides align to TRBD2. V dropped 4 bases and J dropped 0; count of bases not matched to a gene: 2. This CDR3 comprises 16 residues. Germline V gene data show CDR1 as LGHNA and CDR2 as YSLEER. The CDR3: CASSLSGGASYNEQFF. The CDR3 region has the DNA TGCGCCAGCAGCCTTAGCGGGGGGGCCTCCTACAATGAGCAGTTCTTC.

The J gene is TRBJ1-5, the V gene TRBV10-2; D gene unclear. Trimming cost V 5 bases and J 6 bases, with 17 bases left between them. This CDR3 is built from 15 residues. Germline V lookup: CDR1 WSHSY, CDR2 SAAADI. The CDR3 loop is CASSSAEGWSQPQHF. The DNA of the CDR3 is TGCGCCAGCAGTTCAGCAGAGGGTTGGAGTCAGCCCCAGCATTTT.

This clone was seen only once. V is TRBV5-1 and J is TRBJ2-1; D possibly corresponds to TRBD2 (7 bases). Trimming took 0 bases from V and 4 from J, leaving 11 bases between them. Germline values: CDR1 SGHRS, CDR2 YFSETQ. The CDR3 runs to 15 residues. The DNA for the CDR3 is TGCGCCAGCAGCTTGGCCGAGGGGGGGTACAATGAGCAGTTCTTC. Encoded protein: CASSLAEGGYNEQFF.

The V gene is TRBV7-2, the J gene TRBJ2-5, with 9 positions matching TRBD1. The CDR3 covers 15 residues. Germline CDR1 is SGHTA and CDR2 is FQGNSA. V trimming: 3 bases; J trimming: 5 bases; junction bases outside the gene matches: 7. The CDR3 DNA sequence: TGTGCCAGCAGCTTTGTCACAGGGGGCGGGGAGACCCAGTACTTC. Translation: CASSFVTGGGETQYF.

This clone was counted only a few times. The chain uses TRBV12-1 and TRBJ1-2; the tabulated D call, TRBD1, remains unverified against the DNA. TRBV12-1 is termed a pseudogene. There are 13 residues in the CDR3. CDR3 DNA sequence: TGTGCCAGCAGCTTGGACAGAAACTATGGCTACACCTTC. Protein sequence: CASSLDRNYGYTF.

This clone was seen only a few times. The V and J genes are TRBV28 and TRBJ1-5, with 9 bases matching TRBD1. The junction had 6 bases not matched to a gene; V was cut back by 5 bases and J by 4 bases. The length of the CDR3 is 15 residues. Looked up from germline, CDR1 is MDHEN and CDR2 is SYDVKM. CDR3 protein: CASSPFGQGNQPQHF. The CDR3 DNA is TGTGCCAGCAGTCCATTCGGACAGGGGAATCAGCCCCAGCATTTT. The full variable domain, rest sourced from reference TRBV28 and TRBJ1-5, is DVKVTQSSRYLVKRTGEKVFLECVQDMDHENMFWYRQDPGLGLRLIYFSYDVKMKEKGDIPEGYSVSREKKERFSLILESASTNQTSMYLCASSPFGQGNQPQHFGDGTRLSIL.

The chain uses TRBV19 and TRBJ1-5; a possible D gene is TRBD1 (6 bases). The germline gives CDR1 LNHDA, CDR2 SQIVND (reference sequence). Trimming removed 2 bases at V and 0 bases at J, with 8 bases between. There are 15 residues in the CDR3. The chain's CDR3 is CASSIQGLSNQPQHF. Here the CDR3 DNA reads TGTGCCAGTAGTATACAGGGGCTTAGCAATCAGCCCCAGCATTTT.

V and J are TRBV5-4 and TRBJ2-7; no clear D. The CDR3 loop spans 13 amino acids. Germline loops: CDR1 SGHNT, CDR2 YYREEE (reference sequence). The V end lost 4 bases, the J end lost 0 bases, and 8 bases lay between the germline ends. The CDR3 DNA sequence: TGTGCCAGCAGCCTCCGGAGCTCCTACGAGCAGTACTTC. Its protein product is CASSLRSSYEQYF. Supplemented by reference TRBV5-4 and TRBJ2-7, the full variable domain reads ETGVTQSPTHLIKTRGQQVTLRCSSQSGHNTVSWYQQALGQGPQFIFQYYREEENGRGNFPPRFSGLQFPNYSSELNVNALELDDSALYLCASSLRSSYEQYFGPGTRLTVT.

This rearrangement joins TRBV6-1 to TRBJ1-4, with D possibly being TRBD1 (6 bases). Germline CDR1 is MNHNS and CDR2 is SASEGT. The V end lost 5 bases, the J end lost 0 bases, and 10 bases lay between the germline ends. This CDR3 contains 15 residues. CDR3 in amino acids: CASSRQEATNEKLFF. The CDR3 bases are TGTGCCAGCAGTAGACAGGAAGCAACTAATGAAAAACTGTTTTTT.

This clone has just a few counts. This chain joins TRBV19 and TRBJ2-5, with 10 positions matching TRBD1. J gave up 1 base and V 5 bases, and 4 bases lay outside the gene matches. This CDR3 spans 15 amino acids. In germline, CDR1 is LNHDA, CDR2 SQIVND (reference sequence). CDR3 DNA: TGTGCCAGTAGTCCCTGGACAGGGGGCCAAGAGACCCAGTACTTC. It specifies CASSPWTGGQETQYF.

This CDR3 is CASSFNRDSSYEQYF. CDR3 sequence (DNA): TGTGCCAGCAGTTTCAACCGGGACAGCTCCTACGAGCAGTACTTC. The J gene is TRBJ2-7, the V gene TRBV28, with 7 nucleotides matching TRBD1. CDR1 and CDR2 from the germline V gene are MDHEN and SYDVKM. CDR3 length: 15 amino acids. V trimming: 3 bases; J trimming: 0 bases; junction bases outside the gene matches: 5.

This clone was seen a single time. The J gene is TRBJ1-6, the V gene TRBV10-3; 7 bases map to TRBD1. The junction had 13 bases not matched to a gene; V was cut back by 6 bases and J by 11 bases. Germline assignment: CDR1 ENHRY and CDR2 SYGVKD. This CDR3 spans 15 amino acids. The CDR3 bases are TGTGCCATCAGCCCGGAGGGGCGACAGGGCACACCCCTCCACTTT. It yields the protein CAISPEGRQGTPLHF.

The chain carries TRBV2 and TRBJ1-6; 7 nucleotides align to TRBD1. CDR1 is SNHLY, CDR2 FYNNEI, per germline. The length of the CDR3 is 15 residues. J lost 10 bases, V lost 2 bases, and 8 bases had no gene match. CDR3 nucleotide sequence: TGTGCCAGCAGTGAAACAGACCTCAGGGGGTCACCCCTCCACTTT. Its translation: CASSETDLRGSPLHF.

The chain links TRBV18 to TRBJ1-3, with 7 bases aligning to TRBD1. V trimming: 3 bases; J trimming: 4 bases; junction bases outside the gene matches: 9. The germline V gene encodes CDR1 KGHSH and CDR2 LQKENI. This CDR3 has 16 residues. CDR3 DNA: TGTGCCAGCTCACCTAAAGGACAGGCGGGAGGAAACACCATATATTTT. Residues: CASSPKGQAGGNTIYF.

In its sample, this clone was seen once. The V gene is TRBV7-9, the J gene TRBJ2-2; 9 nucleotides align to TRBD2. J lost 5 bases, V lost 0 bases, and 4 bases had no gene match. Germline-derived CDR1 and CDR2 are SEHNR and FQNEAQ (reference sequence). The CDR3 contains 16 residues. The CDR3 sequence: CASSLAREGWTGELFF. As DNA, the CDR3 is TGTGCCAGCAGCTTAGCGCGGGAGGGATGGACCGGGGAGCTGTTTTTT.

This clone was recorded once. This chain links TRBV7-2 with TRBJ1-2, with TRBD1 matching over 9 bases. The V segment lost 7 bases and the J segment 4 bases; nucleotides outside the gene matches: 4. CDR1 and CDR2 from the germline V gene are SGHTA and FQGNSA. This CDR3 has 13 residues. The CDR3, as DNA: TGTGCCAGCAACCCGGGACAGGGCTATGGCTACACCTTC. It translates to CASNPGQGYGYTF.

The V gene is TRBV7-9, the J gene TRBJ2-1, with a weak D call TRBD1 (6 bases). Trimming cost V 2 bases and J 3 bases, with 17 bases left between them. From germline, CDR1 is SEHNR and CDR2 FQNEAQ (reference sequence). CDR3 length: 17 amino acids. CDR3 sequence reads: CASSLWSQGLHYNEQFF. The CDR3 nucleotides read TGTGCCAGCAGCTTATGGTCTCAGGGGCTACACTACAATGAGCAGTTCTTC.

The chain has TRBV30 and TRBJ2-7; D might be TRBD2 (7 bases). Deletions cut 0 bases from V and 3 bases from J, with 12 bases between. CDR1 is GTSNPN and CDR2 is SVGIG in the germline V gene (reference sequence). This CDR3 spans 14 amino acids. As DNA, the CDR3 is TGTGCCTGGAGTGTAACGGGGGGCGGCTACGAGCAGTACTTC. Its protein is CAWSVTGGGYEQYF. Together with reference TRBV30 and TRBJ2-7, the CDR3 gives the full variable domain: SQTIHQWPATLVQPVGSPLSLECTVEGTSNPNLYWYRQAAGRGLQLLFYSVGIGQISSEVPQNLSASRPQDRQFILSSKKLLLSDSGFYLCAWSVTGGGYEQYFGPGTRLTVT.

This chain links TRBV19 with TRBJ2-3; a possible D gene is TRBD2 (6 bases). The CDR3 covers 14 residues. With 4 bases removed from V and 6 bases from J, the gap between germline ends came to 14 bases. Germline-derived CDR1 and CDR2 are LNHDA and SQIVND (reference sequence). The CDR3 here is CASSNLASVDTQYF. DNA of the CDR3: TGTGCCAGTAGTAACCTAGCGTCTGTCGATACGCAGTATTTT.

The chain links TRBV28 to TRBJ2-7, with TRBD2 as a possible D gene (5 bases). The germline V and J ends were trimmed by 7 bases and 6 bases, with 13 bases remaining between them. CDR1 is MDHEN, CDR2 SYDVKM, per germline. The CDR3 contains 12 residues. CDR3 in amino acids: CASTWGVGEQYF. Here the CDR3 DNA reads TGTGCCAGCACTTGGGGAGTAGGCGAGCAGTACTTC.

The chain combines TRBV4-1 with TRBJ2-7; 7 bases fit TRBD2. Germline trimming cut 1 base from V and 5 bases from J; bases unmatched to any gene: 5. CDR3 size: 14 residues. CDR1 and CDR2 from the germline V gene are MGHRA and YSYEKL. Here the CDR3 DNA reads TGCGCCAGCAGCCAAGGGTTGGGACTAAACGAGCAGTACTTC. Protein sequence: CASSQGLGLNEQYF.

The gene calls are TRBV4-2 and TRBJ2-7; 7 positions match TRBD2. The CDR3 covers 15 residues. CDR1 is LGHNA, CDR2 YNFKEQ, per germline. Trimming removed 4 bases from V and 3 bases from J; junction bases left unmatched: 9. The CDR3 DNA is TGTGCCAGCAGCCTCGACCGGGACTACCGCTACGAGCAGTACTTC. The encoded protein is CASSLDRDYRYEQYF.

The chain uses TRBV28 and TRBJ2-7; maybe TRBD2 (5 bases). The CDR3 loop spans 12 amino acids. Germline V gene lookup returns CDR1 MDHEN and CDR2 SYDVKM. Trimming left V 6 bases short and J 9 bases short, with 15 bases between. The CDR3 DNA reads TGTGCCAGCAGGGACTCGTTCCTAGGGCAGTACTTC. Its translation is CASRDSFLGQYF. Full variable domain (missing parts from reference TRBV28 and TRBJ2-7): DVKVTQSSRYLVKRTGEKVFLECVQDMDHENMFWYRQDPGLGLRLIYFSYDVKMKEKGDIPEGYSVSREKKERFSLILESASTNQTSMYLCASRDSFLGQYFGPGTRLTVT.

The rearrangement links TRBV4-1 to TRBJ2-5, with 8 bases aligning to TRBD1. The J call may be in error: the DNA end matches TRBJ2-7 better. The CDR3 loop spans 15 amino acids. Germline assignment: CDR1 MGHRA and CDR2 YSYEKL. CDR3 in amino acids: CASALRTGRSYEQYF. The CDR3 DNA follows: TGCGCCAGCGCTCTTAGGACAGGGCGCAGCTACGAGCAGTACTTC.

The J gene is TRBJ2-7, the V gene TRBV28, with TRBD2 identical over 13 bases. In germline, CDR1 is MDHEN, CDR2 SYDVKM. CDR3 length: 15 residues. With 6 bases clipped from V and 6 bases from J, the junction kept 8 bases outside the gene matches. The CDR3 bases are TGTGCCAGCAGCATACTAGCGGGGGGGCCGATCGAGCAGTACTTC. The encoded protein is CASSILAGGPIEQYF.